This T cell receptor beta chain was sequenced during a study of early T cells in non-severe SARS-CoV-2 infection. CDR1 is MNHEY and CDR2 is SVGAGI in the germline V gene. V gave up 6 bases and J gave up 0 bases; unmatched junction bases: 3. CDR3 length equals 15 residues. Study results and caveats: Anti-spike CD8 responses were favored in VDJdb matching, and private and CD4 specificities were missed.

A remark on this clonotype: What it binds is unknown.

Unique molecular identifiers tagged individual cDNA molecules. TCRdb reprocessed the 5' RACE reads via MiXCR and lists one record per CDR3 protein. The sample contains approximately 73,000 distinct CDR3 sequences, about 11% of which appear only once. The origin of this receptor is an adult who was a healthcare worker with PCR-confirmed SARS-CoV-2 infection or an uninfected control (not recorded which). Sequencing input: whole blood. The chain has TRBV6-5 and TRBJ2-2; 8 positions match TRBD1. CDR3 amino acids: CASRPQGANTGELFF. As DNA, the CDR3 is TGTGCCAGCAGGCCACAGGGGGCGAACACCGGGGAGCTGTTTTTT.